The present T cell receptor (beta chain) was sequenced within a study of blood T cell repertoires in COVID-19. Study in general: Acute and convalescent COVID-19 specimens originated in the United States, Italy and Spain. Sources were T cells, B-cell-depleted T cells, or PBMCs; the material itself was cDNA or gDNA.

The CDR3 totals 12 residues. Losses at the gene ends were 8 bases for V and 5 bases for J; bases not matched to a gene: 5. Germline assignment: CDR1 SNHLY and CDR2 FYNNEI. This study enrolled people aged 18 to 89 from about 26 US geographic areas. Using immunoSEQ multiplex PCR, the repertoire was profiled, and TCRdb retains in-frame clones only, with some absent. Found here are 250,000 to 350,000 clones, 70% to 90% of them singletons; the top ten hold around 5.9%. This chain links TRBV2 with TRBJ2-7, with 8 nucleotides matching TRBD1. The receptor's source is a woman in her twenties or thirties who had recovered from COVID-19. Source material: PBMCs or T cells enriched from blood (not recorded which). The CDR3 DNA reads TGTGCCAGCGGACAGGGTGGCAACGAGCAGTACTTC. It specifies CASGQGGNEQYF.